These 5 T cell receptor beta chains came from one sample sequenced in a study of cytomegalovirus exposure and HLA in healthy donors. PCR involved 60 Vbeta and 13 Jbeta primers. TCRdb keeps only in-frame clones here, not all; method: immunoSEQ multiplex PCR. The data hold 180,000 or so clones, with roughly 84% observed a single time. The sequenced sample consisted of PBMCs. All receptors come from a male donor in good health and CMV-seronegative.

This clone was found once. V and J are TRBV28 and TRBJ1-5; weak D call: TRBD1 (5 bases). V was pared by 6 bases and J by 2 bases, with 17 bases between. The length of the CDR3 is 16 residues. Germline CDR1 MDHEN, CDR2 SYDVKM. The CDR3 DNA sequence: TGTGCCAGCAGGCTACCTGGGGGGGGTGGCAATCAGCCCCAGCATTTT. This translates into CASRLPGGGGNQPQHF.

Notes on this clone: Compared with germline, one end of the junction differs, possibly owing to a read error. The chain recombines TRBV6-5 with TRBJ2-2, with TRBD1 matching over 8 bases. Germline V gene sequence: CDR1 MNHEY, CDR2 SVGAGI. The CDR3 totals 12 residues. CDR3 residues: CAGQHEQWTGPF. CDR3 DNA: TGTGCCGGCCAACACGAGCAGTGGACAGGGCCTTTT.

The gene calls are TRBV10-1 and TRBJ1-4; weak D call: TRBD1 (5 bases). V was cut by 4 bases and J by 8 bases, with 23 bases left in between. Germline V gene lookup returns CDR1 WNHNN and CDR2 SYGVQD (reference sequence). The CDR3 has 17 amino acids. CDR3 DNA: TGCGCCAGCAGTGGGACGGATGCAGGACATCTCGGGGAAAAACTGTTTTTT. Protein: CASSGTDAGHLGEKLFF.

The rearrangement uses TRBV5-4 and TRBJ1-2; D might be TRBD1 (5 bases). Germline CDR1 and CDR2: SGHNT and YYREEE (reference sequence). The CDR3 is made up of 15 amino acids. Between the trimmed V and J ends, which lost 4 bases and 7 bases, there was a span of 20 bases. CDR3 DNA: TGTGCCAGCAGCAGCCCCGGGGGTCAGGGCTCTGGCTACACCTTC. Translation gives CASSSPGGQGSGYTF. Looking up the rest from reference TRBV5-4 and TRBJ1-2 gives the full variable domain: ETGVTQSPTHLIKTRGQQVTLRCSSQSGHNTVSWYQQALGQGPQFIFQYYREEENGRGNFPPRFSGLQFPNYSSELNVNALELDDSALYLCASSSPGGQGSGYTFGSGTRLTVV.

The gene calls are TRBV2 and TRBJ2-7; TRBD1 agrees at 9 bases. This CDR3 contains 16 residues. Unmatched junction bases numbered 13, after V lost 6 bases and J lost 4 bases. Germline assignment: CDR1 SNHLY and CDR2 FYNNEI. In DNA form, the CDR3 reads TGTGCCAGCAGAAGACCCCGGGACAGGGTTGGGTACGAGCAGTACTTC. As protein: CASRRPRDRVGYEQYF.